This T cell receptor beta chain was identified during a study of T cell responses to AZD1222 COVID-19 vaccine. About the research overall: Investigators merged groups given second doses at roughly 4 or roughly 12 weeks. Overall study results and limits: White British ancestry dominated among donors, who included more females, and clonal diversity was possibly underestimated. Repertoires in all cases were sampled only once the peak T cell response had passed. After two AZD1222 doses, spike-specific TCR breadth and depth rose versus day 0.

Sequenced by immunoSEQ multiplex PCR; TCRdb stores in-frame clones only, minus some. The sample holds tens of thousands of clones; 75% to 90% are singletons and the top ten take about 15%. After removal of 7 bases from V and 1 base from J, the junction contained 10 bases not matched to a gene. The CDR3 loop spans 15 amino acids. Germline loops: CDR1 MNHEY, CDR2 SVGAGI. Details on this clone: Its antigen remains unknown.

This sequence joins TRBV6-5 and TRBJ2-7; 7 positions agree with TRBD1. The source of this sequence is an adult in good health. This specimen was peripheral blood, taken on day 0 of AZD1222 vaccination. CDR3 protein: CASKTPRTGSYEQYF. The DNA for the CDR3 is TGTGCCAGCAAGACCCCTCGGACAGGATCCTACGAGCAGTACTTC.